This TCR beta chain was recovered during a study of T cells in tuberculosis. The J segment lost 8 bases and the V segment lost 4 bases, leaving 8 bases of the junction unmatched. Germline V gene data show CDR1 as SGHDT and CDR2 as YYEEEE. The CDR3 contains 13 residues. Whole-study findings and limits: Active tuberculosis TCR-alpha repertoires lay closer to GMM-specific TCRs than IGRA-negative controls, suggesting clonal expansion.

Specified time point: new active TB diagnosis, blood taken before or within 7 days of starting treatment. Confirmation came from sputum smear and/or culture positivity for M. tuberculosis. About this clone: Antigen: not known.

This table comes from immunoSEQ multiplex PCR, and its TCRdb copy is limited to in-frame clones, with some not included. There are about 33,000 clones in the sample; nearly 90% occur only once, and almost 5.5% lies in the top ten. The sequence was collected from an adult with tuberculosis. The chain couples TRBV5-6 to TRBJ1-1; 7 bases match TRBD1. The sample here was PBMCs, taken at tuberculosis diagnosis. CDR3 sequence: CASSMTGRLEAFF. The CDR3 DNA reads TGTGCCAGCAGCATGACAGGGCGTTTGGAAGCTTTCTTT.